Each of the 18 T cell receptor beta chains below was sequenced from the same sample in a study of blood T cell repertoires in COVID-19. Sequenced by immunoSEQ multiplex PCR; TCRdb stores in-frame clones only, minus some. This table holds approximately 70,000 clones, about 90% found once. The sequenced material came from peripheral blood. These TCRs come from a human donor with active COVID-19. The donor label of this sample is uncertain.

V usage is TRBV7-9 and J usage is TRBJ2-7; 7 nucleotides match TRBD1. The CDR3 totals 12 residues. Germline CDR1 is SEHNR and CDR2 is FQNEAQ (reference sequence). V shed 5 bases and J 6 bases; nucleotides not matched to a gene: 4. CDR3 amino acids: CASSQTGAEQYF. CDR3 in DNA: TGTGCCAGCAGCCAAACAGGGGCCGAGCAGTACTTC.

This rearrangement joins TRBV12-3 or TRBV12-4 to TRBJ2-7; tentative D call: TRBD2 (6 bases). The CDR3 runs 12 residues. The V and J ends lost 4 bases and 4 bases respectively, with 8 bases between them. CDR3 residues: CASSSLAYEQYF. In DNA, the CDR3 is TGTGCCAGCAGTTCACTAGCTTACGAGCAGTACTTC.

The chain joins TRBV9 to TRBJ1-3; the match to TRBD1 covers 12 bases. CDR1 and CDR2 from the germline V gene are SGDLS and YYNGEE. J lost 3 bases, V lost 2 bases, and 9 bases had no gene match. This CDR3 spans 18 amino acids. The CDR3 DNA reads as TGTGCCAGCAGCGTTGACTCCGGGACAGGGGGCGTTGGAAACACCATATATTTT. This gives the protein CASSVDSGTGGVGNTIYF.

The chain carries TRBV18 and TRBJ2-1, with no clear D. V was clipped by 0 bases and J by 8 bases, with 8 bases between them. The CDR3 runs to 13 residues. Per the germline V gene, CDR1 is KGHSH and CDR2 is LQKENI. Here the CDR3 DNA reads TGTGCCAGCTCACCACCTAGCCTACATGAGCAGTTCTTC. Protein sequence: CASSPPSLHEQFF.

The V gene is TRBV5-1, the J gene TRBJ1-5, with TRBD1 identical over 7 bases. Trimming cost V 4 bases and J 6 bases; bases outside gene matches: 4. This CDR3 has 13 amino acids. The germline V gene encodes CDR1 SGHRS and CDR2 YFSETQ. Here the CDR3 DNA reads TGCGCCAGCAGCCAGGGGGACGGTCAGCCCCAGCATTTT. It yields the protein CASSQGDGQPQHF.

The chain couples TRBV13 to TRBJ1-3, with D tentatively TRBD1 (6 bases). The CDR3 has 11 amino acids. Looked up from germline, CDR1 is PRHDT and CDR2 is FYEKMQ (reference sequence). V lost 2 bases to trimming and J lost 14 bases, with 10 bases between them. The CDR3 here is CASSLLRTVYF. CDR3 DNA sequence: TGTGCCAGCAGCTTATTGAGGACAGTATATTTT.

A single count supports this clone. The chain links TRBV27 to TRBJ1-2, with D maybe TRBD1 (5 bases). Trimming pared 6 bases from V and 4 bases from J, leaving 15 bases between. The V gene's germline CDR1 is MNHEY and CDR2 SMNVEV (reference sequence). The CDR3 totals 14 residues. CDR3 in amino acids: CASSLGGGSYGYTF. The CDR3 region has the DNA TGTGCCAGCAGCCTCGGTGGGGGGTCCTATGGCTACACCTTC.

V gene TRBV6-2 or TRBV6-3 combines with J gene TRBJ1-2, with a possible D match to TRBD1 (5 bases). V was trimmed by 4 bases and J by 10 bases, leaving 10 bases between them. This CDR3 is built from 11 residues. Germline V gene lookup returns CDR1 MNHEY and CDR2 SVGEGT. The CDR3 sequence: CASSWGTAYTF. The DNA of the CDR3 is TGTGCCAGCAGTTGGGGGACTGCCTACACCTTC.

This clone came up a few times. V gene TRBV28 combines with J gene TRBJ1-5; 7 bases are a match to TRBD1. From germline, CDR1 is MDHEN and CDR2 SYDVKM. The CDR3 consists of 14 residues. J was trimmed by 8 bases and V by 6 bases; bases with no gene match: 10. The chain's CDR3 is CASSPGGGGEPQHF. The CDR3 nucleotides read TGTGCCAGCAGCCCGGGAGGGGGCGGGGAGCCCCAGCATTTT.

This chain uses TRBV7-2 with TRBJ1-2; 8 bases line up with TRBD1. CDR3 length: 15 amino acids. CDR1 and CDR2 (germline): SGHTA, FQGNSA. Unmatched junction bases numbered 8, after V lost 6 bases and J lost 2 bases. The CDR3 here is CASSRTTGANYGYTF. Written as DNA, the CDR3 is TGTGCCAGCAGTCGAACGACAGGGGCGAACTATGGCTACACCTTC.

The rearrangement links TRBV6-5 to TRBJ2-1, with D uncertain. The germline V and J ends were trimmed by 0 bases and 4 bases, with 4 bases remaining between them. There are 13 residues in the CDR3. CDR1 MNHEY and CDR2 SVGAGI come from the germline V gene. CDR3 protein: CASSYSSYNEQFF. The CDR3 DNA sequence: TGTGCCAGCAGTTACTCCAGTTACAATGAGCAGTTCTTC.

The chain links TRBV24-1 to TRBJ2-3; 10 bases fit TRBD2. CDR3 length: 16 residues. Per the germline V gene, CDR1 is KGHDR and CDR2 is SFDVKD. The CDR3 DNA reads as TGTGCGACCGGGACTAGCGTACAATCTAGCACAGATACGCAGTATTTT. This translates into CATGTSVQSSTDTQYF.

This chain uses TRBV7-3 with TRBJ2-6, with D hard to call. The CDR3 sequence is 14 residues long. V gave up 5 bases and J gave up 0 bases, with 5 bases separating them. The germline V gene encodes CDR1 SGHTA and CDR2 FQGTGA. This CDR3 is CASSPLSGANVLTF. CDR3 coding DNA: TGTGCCAGCAGCCCACTCTCTGGGGCCAACGTCCTGACTTTC.

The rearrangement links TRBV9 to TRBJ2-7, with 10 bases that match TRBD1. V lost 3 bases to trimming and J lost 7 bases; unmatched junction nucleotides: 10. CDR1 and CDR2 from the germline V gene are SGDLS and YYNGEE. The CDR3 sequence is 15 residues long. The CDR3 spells CASSAGQGGSGEQYF. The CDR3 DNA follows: TGTGCCAGCAGCGCCGGACAGGGGGGTTCTGGGGAGCAGTACTTC.

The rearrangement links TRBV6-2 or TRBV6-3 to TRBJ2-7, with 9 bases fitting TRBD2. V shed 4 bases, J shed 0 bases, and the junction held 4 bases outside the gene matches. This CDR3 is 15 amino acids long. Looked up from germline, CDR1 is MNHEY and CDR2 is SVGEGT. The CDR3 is CASSSLAGSSYEQYF. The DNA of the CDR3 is TGTGCCAGCAGTTCCCTAGCGGGGAGCTCCTACGAGCAGTACTTC.

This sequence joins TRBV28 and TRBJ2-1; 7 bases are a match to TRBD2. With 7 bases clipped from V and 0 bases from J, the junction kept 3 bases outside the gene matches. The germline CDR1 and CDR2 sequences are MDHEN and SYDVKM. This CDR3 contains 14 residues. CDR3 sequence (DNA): TGTGCCAGCATAGGCGGGAGCTCCTACAATGAGCAGTTCTTC. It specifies CASIGGSSYNEQFF.

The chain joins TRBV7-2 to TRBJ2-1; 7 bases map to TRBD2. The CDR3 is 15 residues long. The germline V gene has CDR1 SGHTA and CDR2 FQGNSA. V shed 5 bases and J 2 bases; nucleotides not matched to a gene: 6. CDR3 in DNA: TGTGCCAGCAGCCCAACTAGCGTCCCCTACAATGAGCAGTTCTTC. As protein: CASSPTSVPYNEQFF.

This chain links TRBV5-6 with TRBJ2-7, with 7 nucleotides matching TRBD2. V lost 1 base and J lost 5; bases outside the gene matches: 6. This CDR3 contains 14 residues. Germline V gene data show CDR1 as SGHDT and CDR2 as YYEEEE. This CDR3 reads CASSLTSGVNEQYF. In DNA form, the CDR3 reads TGTGCCAGCAGCTTGACGAGCGGGGTCAACGAGCAGTACTTC.